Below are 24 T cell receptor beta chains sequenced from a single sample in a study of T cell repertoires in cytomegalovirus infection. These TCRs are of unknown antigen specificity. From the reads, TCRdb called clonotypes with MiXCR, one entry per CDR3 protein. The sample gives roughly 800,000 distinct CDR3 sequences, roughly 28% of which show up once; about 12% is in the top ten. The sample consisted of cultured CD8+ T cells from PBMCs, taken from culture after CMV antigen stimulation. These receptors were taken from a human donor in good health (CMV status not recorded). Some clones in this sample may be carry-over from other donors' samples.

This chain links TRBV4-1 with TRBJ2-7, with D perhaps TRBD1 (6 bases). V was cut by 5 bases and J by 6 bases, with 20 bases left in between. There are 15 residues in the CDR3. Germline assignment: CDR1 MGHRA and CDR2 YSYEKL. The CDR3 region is CASSYQTGTLSEQYF. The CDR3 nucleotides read TGCGCCAGCAGCTACCAGACAGGCACCCTGTCCGAGCAGTACTTC.

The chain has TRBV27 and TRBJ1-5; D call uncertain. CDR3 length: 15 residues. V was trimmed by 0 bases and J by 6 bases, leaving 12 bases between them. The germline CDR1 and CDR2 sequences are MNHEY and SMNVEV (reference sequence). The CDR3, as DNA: TGTGCCAGCAGTTTATCTCGGAGTTTGGTTCAGCCCCAGCATTTT. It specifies CASSLSRSLVQPQHF.

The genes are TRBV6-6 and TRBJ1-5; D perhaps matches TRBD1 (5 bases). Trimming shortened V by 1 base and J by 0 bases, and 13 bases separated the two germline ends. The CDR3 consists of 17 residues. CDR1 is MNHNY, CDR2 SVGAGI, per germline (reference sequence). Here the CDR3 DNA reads TGTGCCAGCAGTTACTGGCGACAGCCTAATAGCAATCAGCCCCAGCATTTT. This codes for CASSYWRQPNSNQPQHF.

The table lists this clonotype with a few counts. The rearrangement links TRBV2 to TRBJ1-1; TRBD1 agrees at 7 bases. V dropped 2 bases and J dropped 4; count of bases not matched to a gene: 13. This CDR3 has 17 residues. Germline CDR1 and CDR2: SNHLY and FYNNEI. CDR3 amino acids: CASSEFLWDSMSTEAFF. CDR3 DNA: TGTGCCAGCAGTGAATTTCTCTGGGACAGTATGAGCACTGAAGCTTTCTTT.

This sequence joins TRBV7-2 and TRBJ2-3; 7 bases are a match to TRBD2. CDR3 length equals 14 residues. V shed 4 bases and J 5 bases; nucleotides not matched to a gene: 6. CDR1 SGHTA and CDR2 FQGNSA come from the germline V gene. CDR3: CASSSRGWGDTQYF. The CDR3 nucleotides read TGTGCCAGCAGCTCGCGGGGGTGGGGAGATACGCAGTATTTT.

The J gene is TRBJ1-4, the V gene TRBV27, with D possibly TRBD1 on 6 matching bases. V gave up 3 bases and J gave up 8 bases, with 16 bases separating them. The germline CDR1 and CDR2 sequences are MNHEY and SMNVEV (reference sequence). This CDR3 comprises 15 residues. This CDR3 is CASSFQPGVGEKLFF. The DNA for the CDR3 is TGTGCCAGCAGTTTCCAGCCAGGGGTGGGCGAAAAACTGTTTTTT.

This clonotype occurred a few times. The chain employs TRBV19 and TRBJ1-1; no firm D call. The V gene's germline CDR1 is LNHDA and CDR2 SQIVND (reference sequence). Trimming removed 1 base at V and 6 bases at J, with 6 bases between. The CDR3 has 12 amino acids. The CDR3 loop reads CASSIGMAEAFF. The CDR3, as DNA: TGTGCCAGTAGTATAGGAATGGCTGAAGCTTTCTTT.

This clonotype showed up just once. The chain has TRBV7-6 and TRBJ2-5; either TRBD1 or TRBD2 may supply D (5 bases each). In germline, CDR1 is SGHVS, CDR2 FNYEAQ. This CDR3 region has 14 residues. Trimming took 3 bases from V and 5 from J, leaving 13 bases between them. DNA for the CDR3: TGTGCCAGCAGCTTGCCGAGGGGTCTGGAGACCCAGTACTTC. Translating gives CASSLPRGLETQYF.

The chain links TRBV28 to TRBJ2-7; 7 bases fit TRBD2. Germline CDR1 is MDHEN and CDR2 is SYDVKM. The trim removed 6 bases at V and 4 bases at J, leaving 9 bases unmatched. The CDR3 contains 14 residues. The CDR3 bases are TGTGCCAGCAGACCTACTAGCGTCCCGTACGAGCAGTACGTC. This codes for CASRPTSVPYEQYV.

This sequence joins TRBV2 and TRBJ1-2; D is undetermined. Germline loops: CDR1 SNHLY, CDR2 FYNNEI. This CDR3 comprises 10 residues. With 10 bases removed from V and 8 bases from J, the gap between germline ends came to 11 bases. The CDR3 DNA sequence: TGTGCCATGGTGGAACCCGGCTACACCTTC. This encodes CAMVEPGYTF.

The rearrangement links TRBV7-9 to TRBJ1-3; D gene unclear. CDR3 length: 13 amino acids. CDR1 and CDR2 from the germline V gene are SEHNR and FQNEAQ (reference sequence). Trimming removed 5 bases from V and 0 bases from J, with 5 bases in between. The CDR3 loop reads CASSDRSGNTIYF. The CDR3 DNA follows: TGTGCCAGCAGCGACCGCTCTGGAAACACCATATATTTT.

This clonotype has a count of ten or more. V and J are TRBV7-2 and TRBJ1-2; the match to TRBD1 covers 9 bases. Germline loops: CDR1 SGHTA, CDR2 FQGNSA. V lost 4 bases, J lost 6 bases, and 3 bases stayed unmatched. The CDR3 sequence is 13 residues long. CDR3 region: CASSSQGAHGYTF. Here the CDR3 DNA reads TGTGCCAGCAGCTCACAGGGGGCCCATGGCTACACCTTC.

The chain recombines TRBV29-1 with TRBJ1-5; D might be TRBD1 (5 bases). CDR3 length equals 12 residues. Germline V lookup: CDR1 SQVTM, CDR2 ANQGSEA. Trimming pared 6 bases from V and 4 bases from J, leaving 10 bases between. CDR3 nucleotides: TGCAGCGTGGGGGAGCGGAATCAGCCCCAGCATTTT. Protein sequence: CSVGERNQPQHF.

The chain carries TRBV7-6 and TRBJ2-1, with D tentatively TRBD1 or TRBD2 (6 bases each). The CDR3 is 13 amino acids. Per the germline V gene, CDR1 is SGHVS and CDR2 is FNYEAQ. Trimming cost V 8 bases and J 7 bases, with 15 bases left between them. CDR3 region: CASGMGGGNEQFF. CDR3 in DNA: TGTGCCAGCGGGATGGGGGGCGGTAATGAGCAGTTCTTC.

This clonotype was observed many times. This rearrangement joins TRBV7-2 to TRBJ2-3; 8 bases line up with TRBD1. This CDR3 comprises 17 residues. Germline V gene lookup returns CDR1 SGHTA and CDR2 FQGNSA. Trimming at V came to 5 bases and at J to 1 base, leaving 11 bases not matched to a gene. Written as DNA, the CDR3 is TGTGCCAGCAGCCGAAAACACCCGGGACAGGGCACAGATACGCAGTATTTT. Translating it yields CASSRKHPGQGTDTQYF.

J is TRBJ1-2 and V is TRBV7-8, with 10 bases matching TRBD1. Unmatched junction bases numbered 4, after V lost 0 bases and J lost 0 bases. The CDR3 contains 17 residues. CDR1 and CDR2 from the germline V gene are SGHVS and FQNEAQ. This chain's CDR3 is CASSLARQGASNYGYTF. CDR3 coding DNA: TGTGCCAGCAGCTTAGCGAGACAGGGGGCCTCTAACTATGGCTACACCTTC. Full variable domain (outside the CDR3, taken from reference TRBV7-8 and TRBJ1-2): GAGVSQSPRYKVAKRGQDVALRCDPISGHVSLFWYQQALGQGPEFLTYFQNEAQLDKSGLPSDRFFAERPEGSVSTLKIQRTQQEDSAVYLCASSLARQGASNYGYTFGSGTRLTVV.

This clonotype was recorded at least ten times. CDR3 coding DNA: TGTGCCAGCAGCTTAGCGCGGTGGAACACTGAAGCTTTCTTT. It yields the protein CASSLARWNTEAFF. This rearrangement joins TRBV7-6 to TRBJ1-1, with D unresolved. The CDR3 length is 14 residues. Trimming pared 0 bases from V and 1 base from J, leaving 6 bases between. Germline V CDR1 and CDR2: SGHVS, FNYEAQ.

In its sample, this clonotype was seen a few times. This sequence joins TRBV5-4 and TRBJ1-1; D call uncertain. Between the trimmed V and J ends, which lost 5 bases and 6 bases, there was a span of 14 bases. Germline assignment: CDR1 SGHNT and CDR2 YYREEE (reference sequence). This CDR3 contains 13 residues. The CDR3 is CASRGLEGPEAFF. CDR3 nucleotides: TGTGCCAGCAGGGGCCTGGAAGGTCCTGAAGCTTTCTTT.

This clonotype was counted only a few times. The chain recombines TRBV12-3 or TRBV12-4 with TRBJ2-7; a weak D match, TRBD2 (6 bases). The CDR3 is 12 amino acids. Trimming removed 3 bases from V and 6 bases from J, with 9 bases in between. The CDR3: CASSFGGIEQYF. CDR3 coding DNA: TGTGCCAGCAGTTTCGGGGGAATCGAGCAGTACTTC.

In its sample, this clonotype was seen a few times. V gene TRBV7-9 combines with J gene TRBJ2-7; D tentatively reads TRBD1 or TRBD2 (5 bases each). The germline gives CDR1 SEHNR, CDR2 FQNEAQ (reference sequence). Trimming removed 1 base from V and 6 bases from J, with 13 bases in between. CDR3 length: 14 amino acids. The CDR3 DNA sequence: TGTGCCAGCAGCTTAGGGGGGTCTGGTCTCGAGCAGTACTTC. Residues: CASSLGGSGLEQYF.

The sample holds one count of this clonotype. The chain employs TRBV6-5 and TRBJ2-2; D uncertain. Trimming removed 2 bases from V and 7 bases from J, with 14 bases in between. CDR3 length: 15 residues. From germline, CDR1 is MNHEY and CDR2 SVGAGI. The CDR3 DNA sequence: TGTGCCAGCAGTTACACCCCCCCAGACATCGGGGAGCTGTTTTTT. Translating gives CASSYTPPDIGELFF.

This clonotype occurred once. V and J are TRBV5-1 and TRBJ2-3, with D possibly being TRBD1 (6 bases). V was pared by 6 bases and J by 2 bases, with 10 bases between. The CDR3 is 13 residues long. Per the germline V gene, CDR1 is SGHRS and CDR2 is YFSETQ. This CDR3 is CASTGDNTDTQYF. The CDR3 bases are TGCGCCAGCACTGGGGACAACACAGATACGCAGTATTTT.

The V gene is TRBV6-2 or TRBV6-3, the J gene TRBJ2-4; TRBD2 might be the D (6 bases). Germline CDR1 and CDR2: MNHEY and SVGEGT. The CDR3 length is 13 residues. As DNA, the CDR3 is TGTGCTAACCCGGGAGAAGGGAGGAACATTCAGTACTTC. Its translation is CANPGEGRNIQYF.

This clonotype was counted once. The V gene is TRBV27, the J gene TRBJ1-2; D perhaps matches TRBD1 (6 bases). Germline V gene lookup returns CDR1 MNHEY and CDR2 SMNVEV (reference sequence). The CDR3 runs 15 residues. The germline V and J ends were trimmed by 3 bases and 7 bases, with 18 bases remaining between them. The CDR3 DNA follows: TGTGCCAGCAGTTTGACCCGGGGACATCGGTTTGGCTACACCTTC. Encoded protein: CASSLTRGHRFGYTF.